A single sample is the source of the 27 T cell receptor beta chains below, sequenced in a study of blood T cell repertoires in COVID-19. TCRdb's copy holds only in-frame clones and misses some; the assay was immunoSEQ multiplex PCR. The sample shows approximately 100,000 clones, around four fifths of them seen only once. What was sequenced was peripheral blood. These receptors came from a woman aged 60-70 years with acute or convalescent COVID-19.

The chain links TRBV10-3 to TRBJ1-1; D is possibly TRBD1 (6 bases). The length of the CDR3 is 13 residues. From germline, CDR1 is ENHRY and CDR2 SYGVKD. Trimming cost V 10 bases and J 0 bases, with 12 bases left between them. DNA for the CDR3: TGTGCCACCAACAGGGTTATGAACACTGAAGCTTTCTTT. It encodes CATNRVMNTEAFF.

V is TRBV6-5 and J is TRBJ1-3; tentative D call: TRBD1 (5 bases). V was pared by 6 bases and J by 0 bases, with 9 bases between. The CDR3 has 14 residues. Germline loops: CDR1 MNHEY, CDR2 SVGAGI. The CDR3 DNA reads TGTGCCAGCAGGCGACAGAACTCTGGAAACACCATATATTTT. Translation: CASRRQNSGNTIYF.

The CDR3 DNA reads as TGTGCCAGCAGGACGGACGCGGGCGAGCAGTACTTC. It yields the protein CASRTDAGEQYF. The chain employs TRBV2 and TRBJ2-7, with a tentative D call TRBD2 (5 bases). The V gene's germline CDR1 is SNHLY and CDR2 FYNNEI. V dropped 6 bases and J dropped 6 bases, with 12 bases sitting between them. The CDR3 sequence is 12 residues long.

The chain couples TRBV6-5 to TRBJ1-6; unclear D gene. V lost 0 bases and J lost 0, with 6 bases in between. Germline-derived CDR1 and CDR2 are MNHEY and SVGAGI. The CDR3 consists of 16 residues. The CDR3 DNA sequence: TGTGCCAGCAGTTACTCTGGGAGCTCCTATAATTCACCCCTCCACTTT. Translation: CASSYSGSSYNSPLHF.

The V and J genes are TRBV18 and TRBJ2-1; no definite D call. Trimming took off 8 bases at V and 4 bases at J, with 12 bases between the two ends. The germline V gene encodes CDR1 KGHSH and CDR2 LQKENI. This CDR3 is 13 amino acids long. The DNA of the CDR3 is TGTGCCAGCGTAGAGGCCGCATACAATGAGCAGTTCTTC. Its translation is CASVEAAYNEQFF.

V is TRBV7-9 and J is TRBJ2-7; TRBD2 is a possible D gene (5 bases). This CDR3 comprises 13 residues. With 8 bases removed from V and 4 bases from J, the gap between germline ends came to 15 bases. Germline V gives CDR1 SEHNR, CDR2 FQNEAQ (reference sequence). The CDR3 region is CASRSGSRYEQYF. The DNA for the CDR3 is TGTGCCAGCCGCTCGGGGAGTCGGTACGAGCAGTACTTC.

This clone was detected a few times. The chain links TRBV7-2 to TRBJ2-2; D is unresolved. Germline lookup yields CDR1 SGHTA and CDR2 FQGNSA. The CDR3 has 15 residues. The V and J ends lost 1 base and 4 bases respectively, with 10 bases between them. The CDR3 DNA is TGTGCCAGCAGCTTAGGGCCACCTTCCACCGGGGAGCTGTTTTTT. Its protein product is CASSLGPPSTGELFF.

The V gene is TRBV7-2, the J gene TRBJ1-6; D might be TRBD1 (5 bases). V was cut by 1 base and J by 7 bases, with 14 bases left in between. Germline values: CDR1 SGHTA, CDR2 FQGNSA. The CDR3 has 16 amino acids. DNA of the CDR3: TGTGCCAGCAGCTTAGTAACAGTAGCAGGGAATTCACCCCTCCACTTT. Protein: CASSLVTVAGNSPLHF.

The chain couples TRBV30 to TRBJ1-1; no firm D call. Germline V gene data show CDR1 as GTSNPN and CDR2 as SVGIG (reference sequence). Trimming left V 5 bases short and J 0 bases short, with 10 bases between. The CDR3 length is 13 residues. As DNA, the CDR3 is TGTGCCTGGGTGCACATTATGAACACTGAAGCTTTCTTT. It is translated as CAWVHIMNTEAFF.

This rearrangement joins TRBV28 to TRBJ2-7, with a weak D call TRBD1 (6 bases). Deletions cut 7 bases from V and 0 bases from J, with 16 bases between. This CDR3 comprises 15 residues. CDR1 is MDHEN and CDR2 is SYDVKM in the germline V gene. CDR3 DNA: TGTGCCAGCAATCCGGGACATTTGGTCTCCTACGAGCAGTACTTC. Protein product: CASNPGHLVSYEQYF.

The CDR3 region has the DNA TGTGCCATCACCGAGGGTCAGGTTTCTGGTCATGGCTACACCTTC. Amino acid sequence: CAITEGQVSGHGYTF. The chain combines TRBV10-3 with TRBJ1-2, with D unresolved. This CDR3 contains 15 residues. Germline values: CDR1 ENHRY, CDR2 SYGVKD. The ends were cut back, 7 bases at V and 6 bases at J, with 21 bases in the middle.

This clone was seen once. The chain couples TRBV29-1 to TRBJ1-1, with 8 bases identical to TRBD1. Germline V gene lookup returns CDR1 SQVTM and CDR2 ANQGSEA. The V and J ends lost 7 bases and 3 bases, in that order; junction bases with no gene match: 4. CDR3 size: 12 residues. The CDR3 DNA reads TGCAGCGCCGGACAGGGCCACACTGAAGCTTTCTTT. Amino acids: CSAGQGHTEAFF.

The CDR3 bases are TGTGCCAGCAGCTTTACCGACGGGGGTGTCGCAGATACGCAGTATTTT. This codes for CASSFTDGGVADTQYF. The genes are TRBV11-2 and TRBJ2-3, with a possible D match to TRBD2 (6 bases). CDR1 and CDR2 from the germline V gene are SGHAT and FQNNGV. With 3 bases removed from V and 4 bases from J, the gap between germline ends came to 17 bases. This CDR3 is 16 amino acids long. Full variable domain (outside the CDR3, taken from reference TRBV11-2 and TRBJ2-3): EAGVAQSPRYKIIEKRQSVAFWCNPISGHATLYWYQQILGQGPKLLIQFQNNGVVDDSQLPKDRFSAERLKGVDSTLKIQPAKLEDSAVYLCASSFTDGGVADTQYFGPGTRLTVL.

V gene TRBV28 combines with J gene TRBJ2-7, with D unclear. The CDR3 runs 12 residues. Trimming left V 5 bases short and J 4 bases short, with 9 bases between. Germline values: CDR1 MDHEN, CDR2 SYDVKM. CDR3 nucleotide sequence: TGTGCCAGCAGTCCGCGGCCTTACGAGCAGTACTTC. Protein product: CASSPRPYEQYF.

This clone was seen a single time. The rearrangement links TRBV2 to TRBJ1-6, with 7 bases identical to TRBD1. Germline trimming cut 7 bases from V and 6 bases from J; bases unmatched to any gene: 6. CDR1 SNHLY and CDR2 FYNNEI come from the germline V gene. The CDR3 runs to 14 residues. This CDR3 reads CASNKDRVNSPLHF. CDR3 in DNA: TGTGCCAGCAACAAAGACAGGGTTAATTCACCCCTCCACTTT.

The chain joins TRBV3-1 (or the pseudogene TRBV3-2) to TRBJ1-5; no clear D. This CDR3 region has 13 residues. The germline V gene has CDR1 LGHDT and CDR2 YNNKEL (reference sequence). The V gene lost 8 bases and the J gene lost 5 bases, with 13 bases spanning the gap. The CDR3 DNA follows: TGTGCCAGCTCCCAGTACAGTGATCAGCCCCAGCATTTT. Translating it yields CASSQYSDQPQHF.

CDR3 sequence (DNA): TGCGCCAGCAGCCGAGGACTAGCGGACACCAATGAGCAGTTCTTC. It translates to CASSRGLADTNEQFF. The rearrangement uses TRBV4-3 and TRBJ2-1, with TRBD2 identical over 10 bases. CDR1 and CDR2 from the germline V gene are LGHNA and YSLEER. CDR3 length: 15 amino acids. V was pared by 4 bases and J by 6 bases, with 6 bases of the junction left unmatched.

This sequence joins TRBV27 and TRBJ2-2; no clear D. Trimming shortened V by 6 bases and J by 4 bases, and 9 bases separated the two germline ends. In germline, CDR1 is MNHEY, CDR2 SMNVEV (reference sequence). The CDR3 length is 13 residues. The CDR3 nucleotides read TGTGCCAGCAGAGATAGTTTCACCGGGGAGCTGTTTTTT. Protein sequence: CASRDSFTGELFF.

The chain couples TRBV10-3 to TRBJ1-4; D unclear. Germline V gives CDR1 ENHRY, CDR2 SYGVKD. The germline V and J ends were trimmed by 6 bases and 0 bases, with 11 bases remaining between them. CDR3 length equals 15 residues. The CDR3 DNA follows: TGTGCCATCAGAAGCGACGGAACAACTAATGAAAAACTGTTTTTT. Translation: CAIRSDGTTNEKLFF.

This clone was seen a single time. The chain combines TRBV7-2 with TRBJ2-1, with 7 bases that match TRBD2. V trimming: 6 bases; J trimming: 6 bases; junction bases outside the gene matches: 8. The CDR3 has 14 residues. The germline V gene encodes CDR1 SGHTA and CDR2 FQGNSA. This CDR3 reads CASRSGTTFNEQFF. The DNA of the CDR3 is TGTGCCAGCAGATCCGGGACTACTTTCAATGAGCAGTTCTTC.

V gene TRBV25-1 combines with J gene TRBJ2-3, with 9 nucleotides matching TRBD2. Germline V gene data show CDR1 as MGHDK and CDR2 as SYGVNS. The CDR3 has 14 amino acids. V lost 7 bases to trimming and J lost 4 bases; unmatched junction nucleotides: 6. The CDR3 loop reads CASKYSGSADTQYF. The CDR3 DNA follows: TGTGCCAGCAAATATAGCGGGAGTGCAGATACGCAGTATTTT.

V gene TRBV11-2 combines with J gene TRBJ2-5; D is perhaps TRBD1 (6 bases). The CDR3 loop spans 16 amino acids. CDR1 and CDR2 from the germline V gene are SGHAT and FQNNGV. Trimming pared 4 bases from V and 10 bases from J, leaving 25 bases between. The CDR3 nucleotides read TGTGCCAGCAGCTCCTACCGAGGGCAGGGACAAGAGGTCCAGTACTTC. This encodes CASSSYRGQGQEVQYF. Together with reference TRBV11-2 and TRBJ2-5, the CDR3 gives the full variable domain: EAGVAQSPRYKIIEKRQSVAFWCNPISGHATLYWYQQILGQGPKLLIQFQNNGVVDDSQLPKDRFSAERLKGVDSTLKIQPAKLEDSAVYLCASSSYRGQGQEVQYFGPGTRLLVL.

The chain links TRBV18 to TRBJ1-2; D ambiguous. Germline CDR1 reads KGHSH; CDR2 reads LQKENI. Trimming took 0 bases from V and 2 from J, leaving 10 bases between them. The length of the CDR3 is 15 residues. CDR3: CASSPPGRGNYGYTF. As DNA, the CDR3 is TGTGCCAGCTCACCACCGGGGAGAGGGAACTATGGCTACACCTTC.

CDR3 DNA sequence: TGCGCCAGCGGGCTGGGCGGGACTAGTCCCAATGAGCAGTTCTTC. This codes for CASGLGGTSPNEQFF. This chain joins TRBV10-2 and TRBJ2-1; 8 bases agree with TRBD2. Germline loops: CDR1 WSHSY, CDR2 SAAADI. Trimming at V came to 8 bases and at J to 6 bases, leaving 12 bases not matched to a gene. The CDR3 runs to 15 residues.

The chain couples TRBV7-9 to TRBJ2-1; D gene unclear. The germline gives CDR1 SEHNR, CDR2 FQNEAQ (reference sequence). Trimming stripped 5 bases from V and 0 bases from J, with 8 bases between. The CDR3 is 14 residues long. The CDR3 DNA reads TGTGCCAGCAGCGTTGTCTACTCCTACAATGAGCAGTTCTTC. Protein product: CASSVVYSYNEQFF.

The CDR3 spells CASSLTYAYEQYF. CDR3 DNA sequence: TGTGCCAGCAGTCTTACCTATGCCTACGAGCAGTACTTC. The V and J genes are TRBV6-2 or TRBV6-3 and TRBJ2-7; D gene ambiguous. The CDR3 runs to 13 residues. The V gene lost 5 bases and the J gene lost 2 bases, with 10 bases spanning the gap. CDR1 is MNHEY and CDR2 is SVGEGT in the germline V gene.

This clone was seen only once. V usage is TRBV15 and J usage is TRBJ2-1; TRBD2 aligns across 12 bases. Germline V gene sequence: CDR1 LNHNV, CDR2 YYDKDF (reference sequence). This CDR3 has 16 amino acids. The junction had 5 bases not matched to a gene; V was cut back by 0 bases and J by 8 bases. CDR3 loop: CATSRDPGLAGHEQFF. CDR3 nucleotides: TGTGCCACCAGCAGAGACCCAGGACTAGCGGGGCATGAGCAGTTCTTC.